One TCR beta chain is described in this entry. Profiling relied on immunoSEQ multiplex PCR, and the TCRdb table lists in-frame clones only, not all of them. The table has tens of thousands of clones, 86% seen once; the top ten hold 0.55%. The trim removed 1 base at V and 6 bases at J, leaving 7 bases unmatched. The V gene's germline CDR1 is SGHTA and CDR2 FQGNSA. The CDR3 is 15 residues long. The data are from a study of OX40 agonist ivuxolimab in advanced cancers. Sequencing was performed on CD4+ or CD8+ T cells sorted from blood, taken in a trial of the OX40 agonist ivuxolimab. The receptor comes from an adult with an advanced solid tumor such as melanoma, head and neck, liver or kidney cancer. The V call is TRBV7-2, the J call TRBJ2-7, with 9 bases aligning to TRBD1. CDR3 region: CASSLEVGQGREQYF. DNA for the CDR3: TGTGCCAGCAGCTTAGAAGTCGGACAGGGGCGCGAGCAGTACTTC.